The present T cell receptor (beta chain) was sequenced within a study of shared clonotypes between healthy human individuals. In the study overall: Ranging from 18 to 49 in age, donors were a couple of women and three men.

Adults of Caucasian background living in Nashville, Tennessee made up all donors. V lost 4 bases and J lost 4, with 14 bases in between. The CDR3 is 14 amino acids. The germline CDR1 and CDR2 sequences are SGHAT and FQNNGV. This clone was observed once. Its antigen is unidentified. In the sorted-subset replicate PCRs, 200 ng DNA, around 30,000 T cell genomes, was used. Libraries were prepared by immunoSEQ multiplex PCR; TCRdb keeps only in-frame clonotypes and omits some of them. The sample shows just over 2,000,000 clones, roughly 94% of them seen only once. Findings and limits, study-wide: Memory subsets generally showed lower estimated richness than naive subsets.

The sample comprised naive CD4+ T cells sorted from blood. Subset described: CD45RA+ positively selected. The source is a man aged 18 to 35 in good health. This chain uses TRBV11-2 with TRBJ2-7; D possibly matches TRBD1 or TRBD2 (6 bases each). CDR3 protein: CASSSSGGGYEQYF. The CDR3 DNA reads TGTGCCAGCAGCTCGTCCGGGGGCGGGTACGAGCAGTACTTC.